One and the same sample provided the 5 T cell receptor beta chains below, sequenced in a study of Ad26.COV2.S vaccination and SARS-CoV-2 variants. Sequenced by immunoSEQ multiplex PCR; TCRdb stores in-frame clones only, minus some. The sample consists of some 300,000 clones, roughly 86% of them appearing once. The treatment was: 19 received Ad26.COV2.S at low or high dose, single or two shots; roughly five received placebo; per-sample allocation not given. Collection of the samples took place on day 63 after the first injection of vaccine or placebo. This sample comprised peripheral blood, obtained in a trial of Ad26.COV2.S vaccine versus placebo. Receptors originate from a person between 18 and 65 years old who received the Ad26.COV2.S COVID-19 vaccine or a placebo.

The rearrangement joins TRBV30 to TRBJ2-2; TRBD1 matches 7 bases. CDR3 length: 15 residues. Trimming removed 3 bases from V and 3 bases from J; junction bases left unmatched: 7. CDR1 and CDR2 from the germline V gene are GTSNPN and SVGIG (reference sequence). CDR3 nucleotide sequence: TGTGCCTGGAGGGCGCTGACAGGGTACACCGGGGAGCTGTTTTTT. Translated: CAWRALTGYTGELFF.

The chain carries TRBV15 and TRBJ1-5; D possibly corresponds to TRBD1 (5 bases). CDR3 length: 14 amino acids. Germline V CDR1 and CDR2: LNHNV, YYDKDF (reference sequence). V lost 5 bases, J lost 2 bases, and 10 bases lay in between. Here the CDR3 DNA reads TGTGCCACCAGCCAGGGTGGTGGCAATCAGCCCCAGCATTTT. Residues: CATSQGGGNQPQHF.

V usage is TRBV6-5 and J usage is TRBJ1-1; no clear D gene. The germline V gene encodes CDR1 MNHEY and CDR2 SVGAGI. The CDR3 totals 15 residues. The V gene lost 2 bases and the J gene lost 6 bases, with 16 bases spanning the gap. In DNA form, the CDR3 reads TGTGCCAGCAGTTACCCGTCCAAGGGAATGGCTGAAGCTTTCTTT. Translated, it gives CASSYPSKGMAEAFF.

The V call is TRBV19, the J call TRBJ1-2, with 8 positions matching TRBD1. V lost 5 bases, J lost 3 bases, and 5 bases stayed unmatched. Germline values: CDR1 LNHDA, CDR2 SQIVND (reference sequence). This CDR3 comprises 14 residues. DNA for the CDR3: TGTGCCAGTAGTCCAGGGGGCGCGGACTATGGCTACACCTTC. Amino acids: CASSPGGADYGYTF.

J is TRBJ2-6 and V is TRBV7-8; D gene uncertain. Trimming left V 3 bases short and J 2 bases short, with 5 bases between. Germline CDR1 SGHVS, CDR2 FQNEAQ. The CDR3 covers 14 residues. CDR3 amino acids: CASSFTAGANVLTF. The CDR3, as DNA: TGTGCCAGCAGCTTCACCGCTGGGGCCAACGTCCTGACTTTC.